The clone carrying this T cell receptor beta chain was counted a few times. Its specificity is not known. The CDR3 extends over 14 amino acids. The V gene's germline CDR1 is SGHDN and CDR2 FVKESK. Trimming left V 2 bases short and J 2 bases short, with 8 bases between. TCR alpha and TCR beta cDNA libraries carrying sample barcodes and UMIs were produced by 5'RACE using constant-segment primers. MiXCR, run by TCRdb on the 5' RACE reads, gives a single entry per CDR3 protein. The sample contains 110,000 to 150,000 distinct CDR3 sequences, 14% to 15% of which appear only once. The source of the sample is a study of T-cell memory formation after mild COVID-19. Study-wide results and limits: Largely, contracting CD4+ clones fell within CM and EM, and contracting CD8+ clones within EMRA.

The chain has TRBV14 and TRBJ2-3; perhaps TRBD1 as D (6 bases). This TCR came from an adult woman who had mild COVID-19 (a few samples of this study predate the infection). Cell type and time point are not known. The sequenced material came from PBMCs or a T cell subset sorted from them (not recorded which). CDR3: CASSQQGNTDTQYF. The CDR3 nucleotides are TGTGCCAGCAGCCAACAGGGGAACACAGATACGCAGTATTTT. Complete variable domain (other parts from reference TRBV14 and TRBJ2-3): EAGVTQFPSHSVIEKGQTVTLRCDPISGHDNLYWYRRVMGKEIKFLLHFVKESKQDESGMPNNRFLAERTGGTYSTLKVQPAELEDSGVYFCASSQQGNTDTQYFGPGTRLTVL.